A single sample is the source of the 2 T cell receptor beta chains below, sequenced in a study of CD8 T cells in Susac syndrome. Roughly 0.45 to 1 ug RNA was reverse transcribed with random hexamers. TCRdb reprocessed the immunoSEQ multiplex PCR reads via MiXCR and lists one record per CDR3 protein. This sample has tens of thousands of distinct CDR3 sequences, with around 90% found just once. Sequences were obtained from CD8+ T cells from PBMCs. The receptors shown here come from a human donor with multiple sclerosis.

V is TRBV19 and J is TRBJ1-1, with a possible D match to TRBD1 (5 bases). The germline V and J ends were trimmed by 7 bases and 7 bases, with 16 bases remaining between them. The CDR3 contains 13 residues. Germline lookup yields CDR1 LNHDA and CDR2 SQIVND (reference sequence). The CDR3 nucleotides are TGTGCCAGTACCCAGGGATGGCCCTATGAAGCTTTCTTT. Encoded protein: CASTQGWPYEAFF.

This clonotype came up once. This chain connects TRBV6-5 to TRBJ1-1, with D unclear. Germline V gives CDR1 MNHEY, CDR2 SVGAGI. The CDR3 length is 13 residues. V shed 8 bases and J shed 3 bases, with 13 bases lying between them. The CDR3 coding sequence is TGTGCCAGCGCCGAAAGGAGGGACACTGAAGCTTTCTTT. As protein: CASAERRDTEAFF.